This entry concerns a single TCR beta chain. With 2 bases removed from V and 10 bases from J, the gap between germline ends came to 9 bases. This CDR3 region has 11 residues. The germline gives CDR1 SNHLY, CDR2 FYNNEI. This entry is derived from a study of blood T cells in healthy people across ages. A sample-barcoded 5' primer and a J-beta primer mix were used in a second PCR of roughly 6 to 11 cycles. MiXCR, run by TCRdb on the 5' RACE reads, gives a single entry per CDR3 protein. This sample has more than 650,000 distinct CDR3 sequences, with about 55% found just once. The TCR was taken from a man older than 75 in good health. The rearrangement joins TRBV2 to TRBJ2-7; no clear D gene. Sequenced: blood. The DNA for the CDR3 is TGTGCCAGCAGTGAAATGGGGATCCAGTACTTC. Residues: CASSEMGIQYF.